This T cell receptor beta chain was identified during a study of T cells after yellow fever vaccination. The CDR3 is 12 amino acids. V lost 4 bases to trimming and J lost 6 bases, with 10 bases between them. The germline V gene encodes CDR1 MNHEY and CDR2 SMNVEV (reference sequence). TCRdb recomputed calls from the 5' RACE reads with MiXCR, one row per CDR3 protein. The sample lists hundreds of thousands of distinct CDR3 sequences; 12% were seen once. The receptor comes from a man aged 25-45 years who received the YFV17D yellow fever vaccine. Sequenced material: PBMCs, taken on the day of the yellow fever booster vaccination. The chain combines TRBV27 with TRBJ2-7; D gene uncertain. The CDR3 region is CASSSDGVEQYF. CDR3 DNA: TGTGCCAGCAGTTCCGACGGAGTCGAGCAGTACTTC.